The clone carrying this TCR beta chain was found a few times. Its antigen is undetermined. This CDR3 has 14 residues. Per the germline V gene, CDR1 is SGHTA and CDR2 is FQGTGA. V was clipped by 0 bases and J by 4 bases, with 8 bases between them. The data stem from a study of Graves' ophthalmopathy and Graves' hyperthyroidism. TCR beta CDR3 regions were amplified from RNA transcripts. Investigators did first-round RT-PCR with HTBI primers, then second-round multiplex PCR. TCRdb re-called the multiplex PCR reads through MiXCR, storing one row per CDR3 protein. Of about 740,000 distinct CDR3 sequences in the sample, 35% to 50% were seen once. Study-level findings and limits: Among thyroid clonotypes expanded above 0.001 frequency, most also appeared in blood.

The chain uses TRBV7-3 and TRBJ2-3; weak D call: TRBD2 (5 bases). Source material: peripheral blood. This TCR derives from an adult man with Graves' ophthalmopathy. This chain's CDR3 is CASSLTGRADTQYF. CDR3 DNA: TGTGCCAGCAGCTTAACAGGGCGGGCAGATACGCAGTATTTT.